The subject of this entry is one T cell receptor beta chain. Measured with immunoSEQ multiplex PCR; TCRdb has only the in-frame clones, and not every one. The data contain fewer than 5,500 clones, 70% to 90% of them singletons. The CDR3 has 13 residues. Trimming took 3 bases from V and 0 from J, leaving 3 bases between them. CDR1 and CDR2 from the germline V gene are SGHAT and FQNNGV. The data were taken from a study of T cell responses to AZD1222 COVID-19 vaccine. The TCR sequence derives from an adult who received the AZD1222 COVID-19 vaccine. This chain uses TRBV11-2 with TRBJ2-1; D not resolved. Sequencing was performed on peripheral blood, taken 28 days after the second AZD1222 dose. For the CDR3, the DNA is TGTGCCAGCAGCTTGGGCTCCTACAATGAGCAGTTCTTC. It specifies CASSLGSYNEQFF.